These 18 T cell receptor beta chains were sequenced from one sample in a study of blood T cell repertoires in COVID-19. Profiled with immunoSEQ multiplex PCR; TCRdb holds only in-frame clones, not every one. The table records over 50,000 clones, around 80% of them present only once. The sample consisted of peripheral blood. The receptors were gathered from a human donor with active or convalescent COVID-19. The donor label of this sample is uncertain.

This clone was seen once. CDR3 residues: CASSFRGTSTYEQYF. The CDR3 nucleotides read TGTGCCAGCAGCTTCAGGGGGACTAGCACTTACGAGCAGTACTTC. This sequence joins TRBV11-3 and TRBJ2-7, with TRBD2 matching 9 bases. Germline CDR1 reads SGHNT; CDR2 reads YENEEA. Germline trimming cut 3 bases from V and 4 bases from J; bases unmatched to any gene: 7. The CDR3 is 15 amino acids. The complete variable domain, with remaining parts taken from reference TRBV11-3 and TRBJ2-7, reads EAGVVQSPRYKIIEKKQPVAFWCNPISGHNTLYWYLQNLGQGPELLIRYENEEAVDDSQLPKDRFSAERLKGVDSTLKIQPAELGDSAVYLCASSFRGTSTYEQYFGPGTRLTVT.

Concerning this clone: The germline gene is not matched at one end of the junction; a read error may be the cause. The gene calls are TRBV4-1 and TRBJ2-7; TRBD2 aligns across 9 bases. The CDR3 contains 15 residues. The germline V gene has CDR1 MGHRA and CDR2 YSYEKL. DNA for the CDR3: TGCGCCAGCAGCCAAGATAAGCGGGAGGTCTACGAGCAGTGCTTC. This codes for CASSQDKREVYEQCF.

The rearrangement uses TRBV5-1 and TRBJ2-1; TRBD2 agrees at 8 bases. There are 17 residues in the CDR3. Germline assignment: CDR1 SGHRS and CDR2 YFSETQ. Trimming removed 4 bases from V and 2 bases from J; junction bases left unmatched: 11. CDR3 protein: CASSPPGGVLTYNEQFF. CDR3 DNA sequence: TGCGCCAGCAGCCCACCCGGGGGGGTACTCACCTACAATGAGCAGTTCTTC.

The V call is TRBV7-3, the J call TRBJ1-1, with D possibly matching TRBD1 (6 bases). Deletions cut 2 bases from V and 3 bases from J, with 13 bases between. The CDR3 loop spans 15 amino acids. CDR1 SGHTA and CDR2 FQGTGA come from the germline V gene. Here the CDR3 reads CASSLVGGWDTEAFF. The DNA of the CDR3 is TGTGCCAGCAGCTTAGTAGGGGGATGGGACACTGAAGCTTTCTTT.

V is TRBV28 and J is TRBJ2-1; perhaps TRBD1 as D (7 bases). V lost 8 bases and J lost 8, with 13 bases in between. The CDR3 has 12 amino acids. In germline, CDR1 is MDHEN, CDR2 SYDVKM. As DNA, the CDR3 is TGTGCCAGCGTCTCCAGGGGGGATGAGCAGTTCTTC. Its translation: CASVSRGDEQFF.

The chain carries TRBV29-1 and TRBJ1-4; TRBD1 matches at 9 bases. The CDR3 is made up of 13 amino acids. In germline, CDR1 is SQVTM, CDR2 ANQGSEA. The trim removed 4 bases at V and 8 bases at J, leaving 5 bases unmatched. The CDR3: CSVVGQGKEKLFF. The CDR3 region has the DNA TGCAGCGTTGTGGGACAGGGAAAGGAAAAACTGTTTTTT.

The J gene is TRBJ2-3, the V gene TRBV7-3, with 9 bases identical to TRBD2. Germline V gene data show CDR1 as SGHTA and CDR2 as FQGTGA. V was pared by 2 bases and J by 4 bases, with 7 bases of the junction left unmatched. The CDR3 extends over 16 amino acids. For the CDR3, the DNA is TGTGCCAGCAGCTTAGATAGCGGGAGAATTGCAGATACGCAGTATTTT. Its translation is CASSLDSGRIADTQYF. The full variable domain, completed using reference TRBV7-3 and TRBJ2-3, is GAGVSQTPSNKVTEKGKYVELRCDPISGHTALYWYRQSLGQGPEFLIYFQGTGAADDSGLPNDRFFAVRPEGSVSTLKIQRTERGDSAVYLCASSLDSGRIADTQYFGPGTRLTVL.

The chain recombines TRBV11-3 with TRBJ2-7, with D maybe TRBD2 (6 bases). The CDR3 has 13 residues. Germline V gives CDR1 SGHNT, CDR2 YENEEA. Trimming took 5 bases from V and 6 from J, leaving 14 bases between them. In nucleotides, the CDR3 is TGTGCCAGCAGCCAACCACGGGGAGGCGAGCAGTACTTC. Protein product: CASSQPRGGEQYF.

J is TRBJ2-5 and V is TRBV4-1; D is unresolved. Between the trimmed V and J ends, which lost 3 bases and 1 base, there was a span of 12 bases. In germline, CDR1 is MGHRA, CDR2 YSYEKL. This CDR3 is 15 amino acids long. In nucleotides, the CDR3 is TGCGCCAGCAGCCAGTTGCCGAGCTTCCAAGAGACCCAGTACTTC. This codes for CASSQLPSFQETQYF.

The chain uses TRBV11-2 and TRBJ2-7, with D perhaps TRBD2 (5 bases). CDR3 length: 13 residues. Germline CDR1 SGHAT, CDR2 FQNNGV. Trimming left V 5 bases short and J 6 bases short, with 14 bases between. CDR3 DNA: TGTGCCAGCAGCGCGAATCATGAGGGCGAGCAGTACTTC. It codes for CASSANHEGEQYF.

This clone was counted a few times. This chain connects TRBV2 to TRBJ2-2; TRBD2 aligns across 7 bases. CDR3 length: 14 amino acids. Germline-derived CDR1 and CDR2 are SNHLY and FYNNEI. V lost 11 bases to trimming and J lost 5 bases; unmatched junction nucleotides: 11. The DNA of the CDR3 is TGTGCCGGAAGCAAGGGTAGCGGGACCGGGGAGCTGTTTTTT. Translated, it gives CAGSKGSGTGELFF.

CDR3 residues: CASSKDDRNYGYTF. CDR3 nucleotide sequence: TGCGCCAGCAGCAAAGATGACAGGAACTATGGCTACACCTTC. The chain uses TRBV5-1 and TRBJ1-2; the D gene is possibly TRBD1 (6 bases). V shed 4 bases and J shed 2 bases, with 12 bases lying between them. The CDR3 covers 14 residues. The germline V gene has CDR1 SGHRS and CDR2 YFSETQ.

This clone was observed a few times. The J gene is TRBJ1-3, the V gene TRBV20-1, with D unclear. Trimming stripped 3 bases from V and 2 bases from J, with 8 bases between. The germline gives CDR1 DFQATT, CDR2 SNEGSKA (reference sequence). The CDR3 totals 13 residues. CDR3 loop: CSASGGPGNTIYF. CDR3 in DNA: TGCAGTGCTAGTGGCGGGCCTGGAAACACCATATATTTT.

The chain recombines TRBV18 with TRBJ2-7; D ambiguous. Germline lookup yields CDR1 KGHSH and CDR2 LQKENI. The V gene lost 3 bases and the J gene lost 5 bases, with 17 bases spanning the gap. The CDR3 extends over 15 amino acids. CDR3 residues: CASSPDQRPTHEQYF. CDR3 DNA sequence: TGTGCCAGCTCACCCGACCAGCGCCCTACCCACGAGCAGTACTTC. The variable domain in full, completed from reference TRBV18 and TRBJ2-7, reads NAGVMQNPRHLVRRRGQEARLRCSPMKGHSHVYWYRQLPEEGLKFMVYLQKENIIDESGMPKERFSAEFPKEGPSILRIQQVVRGDSAAYFCASSPDQRPTHEQYFGPGTRLTVT.

This clone appeared a single time. This chain connects TRBV11-3 to TRBJ1-2; 9 nucleotides agree with TRBD1. Germline trimming cut 2 bases from V and 8 bases from J; bases unmatched to any gene: 9. The CDR3 contains 15 residues. The V gene's germline CDR1 is SGHNT and CDR2 YENEEA. Here the CDR3 DNA reads TGTGCCAGCAGCTTACCGGGACAGGGAGCTTCGGGCTACACCTTC. This translates into CASSLPGQGASGYTF.

As DNA, the CDR3 is TGTGCCTGGAGACATAGCGGAGGCTCCTACAATGAGCAGTTCTTC. Its translation is CAWRHSGGSYNEQFF. The V call is TRBV30, the J call TRBJ2-1, with D perhaps matching TRBD2 (6 bases). Germline V lookup: CDR1 GTSNPN, CDR2 SVGIG (reference sequence). V was shortened by 3 bases and J by 0 bases, with 12 bases between the two germline ends. The CDR3 is 15 residues long.

This clone occurred once. J is TRBJ2-3 and V is TRBV11-3; no firm D call. There are 13 residues in the CDR3. CDR1 and CDR2 (germline): SGHNT, YENEEA. V lost 3 bases and J 3 bases, leaving 7 bases between the germline ends. The CDR3 is CASSFQQTDTQYF. The CDR3 DNA reads as TGTGCCAGCAGCTTCCAACAGACAGATACGCAGTATTTT. The variable domain in full, with the rest retrieved from reference TRBV11-3 and TRBJ2-3, is EAGVVQSPRYKIIEKKQPVAFWCNPISGHNTLYWYLQNLGQGPELLIRYENEEAVDDSQLPKDRFSAERLKGVDSTLKIQPAELGDSAVYLCASSFQQTDTQYFGPGTRLTVL.

The rearrangement links TRBV6-5 to TRBJ1-5; D ambiguous. CDR1 is MNHEY, CDR2 SVGAGI, per germline. Trimming took off 3 bases at V and 7 bases at J, with 13 bases between the two ends. The CDR3 spans 14 residues. This chain's CDR3 is CASSYNGDRQPQHF. The CDR3 nucleotides are TGTGCCAGCAGTTATAACGGGGATCGGCAGCCCCAGCATTTT.